What follows are 13 T cell receptor beta chains derived from one specimen sequenced in a study of blood T cell repertoires in COVID-19. Using immunoSEQ multiplex PCR, the repertoire was profiled, and TCRdb retains in-frame clones only, with some absent. This sample has under 450,000 clones; 81% occur once, and the top ten carry approximately 1%. The sequenced sample was peripheral blood. The receptors were gathered from a human donor with acute or convalescent COVID-19. The donor label of this sample is uncertain.

V usage is TRBV2 and J usage is TRBJ2-1; 8 positions match TRBD2. With 9 bases clipped from V and 6 bases from J, the junction kept 10 bases outside the gene matches. The germline CDR1 and CDR2 sequences are SNHLY and FYNNEI. CDR3 size: 14 residues. CDR3 nucleotide sequence: TGTGCCAGTAAGCGGGAGATCTCCCTCAATGAGCAGTTCTTC. Translated: CASKREISLNEQFF. Combining the CDR3 with reference TRBV2 and TRBJ2-1 gives the whole variable domain EPEVTQTPSHQVTQMGQEVILRCVPISNHLYFYWYRQILGQKVEFLVSFYNNEISEKSEIFDDQFSVERPDGSNFTLKIRSTKLEDSAMYFCASKREISLNEQFFGPGTRLTVL.

CDR3 DNA sequence: TGTGCCAGCAGCCCCGCAAGGGGGAGTCAGCCCCAGCATTTT. Translating gives CASSPARGSQPQHF. The chain carries TRBV28 and TRBJ1-5, with a weak D call TRBD1 (6 bases). V lost 6 bases and J 6 bases, leaving 15 bases between the germline ends. CDR3 size: 14 residues. Germline V CDR1 and CDR2: MDHEN, SYDVKM. Looking up the rest from reference TRBV28 and TRBJ1-5 gives the full variable domain: DVKVTQSSRYLVKRTGEKVFLECVQDMDHENMFWYRQDPGLGLRLIYFSYDVKMKEKGDIPEGYSVSREKKERFSLILESASTNQTSMYLCASSPARGSQPQHFGDGTRLSIL.

The chain joins TRBV12-3 or TRBV12-4 to TRBJ2-7; 8 bases are a match to TRBD2. V was clipped by 10 bases and J by 2 bases; unmatched bases: 7. The CDR3 is made up of 13 amino acids. The chain's CDR3 is CATSTSGAYEQYF. CDR3 coding DNA: TGTGCCACCTCAACTAGCGGAGCCTACGAGCAGTACTTC.

The V gene is TRBV30, the J gene TRBJ1-3; 7 positions match TRBD1. The CDR3 is 12 residues long. J gave up 6 bases and V 7 bases, and 6 bases lay outside the gene matches. Germline V gene sequence: CDR1 GTSNPN, CDR2 SVGIG (reference sequence). The CDR3, as DNA: TGTGCCTCCGGACAGGTTAAAAACACCATATATTTT. Translating gives CASGQVKNTIYF.

This clone was observed a handful of times. The chain employs TRBV2 and TRBJ1-4; the D is unclear. Trimming cost V 5 bases and J 4 bases, with 11 bases left between them. Germline V lookup: CDR1 SNHLY, CDR2 FYNNEI. The CDR3 totals 14 residues. The DNA for the CDR3 is TGTGCCAGCAGTTACGACACAGTTAATGAAAAACTGTTTTTT. It translates to CASSYDTVNEKLFF.

The V and J genes are TRBV6-5 and TRBJ2-5, with 8 bases lining up with TRBD1. V lost 6 bases, J lost 5 bases, and 5 bases stayed unmatched. CDR1 is MNHEY, CDR2 SVGAGI, per germline. The CDR3 length is 13 residues. This CDR3 is CASRGTGLETQYF. DNA of the CDR3: TGTGCCAGCAGGGGGACAGGACTGGAGACCCAGTACTTC.

J is TRBJ1-4 and V is TRBV7-9, with D possibly matching TRBD1 (6 bases). CDR3 length: 15 residues. Deletions cut 5 bases from V and 0 bases from J, with 10 bases between. Looked up from germline, CDR1 is SEHNR and CDR2 is FQNEAQ (reference sequence). The DNA for the CDR3 is TGTGCCAGCAGCCTTACAGGGTCAACTAATGAAAAACTGTTTTTT. Amino acids: CASSLTGSTNEKLFF. The variable domain in full, with the rest retrieved from reference TRBV7-9 and TRBJ1-4, is DTGVSQNPRHKITKRGQNVTFRCDPISEHNRLYWYRQTLGQGPEFLTYFQNEAQLEKSRLLSDRFSAERPKGSFSTLEIQRTEQGDSAMYLCASSLTGSTNEKLFFGSGTQLSVL.

V gene TRBV3-1 (or the pseudogene TRBV3-2) combines with J gene TRBJ1-4; 11 bases align to TRBD1. Germline CDR1 reads LGHDT; CDR2 reads YNNKEL (reference sequence). This CDR3 contains 18 residues. V lost 1 base and J lost 5; bases outside the gene matches: 9. DNA of the CDR3: TGTGCCAGCAGCCAAGGTCGGGACAGGGGGTGGTACAATGAAAAACTGTTTTTT. It translates to CASSQGRDRGWYNEKLFF.

The chain links TRBV7-2 to TRBJ1-2; 8 bases fit TRBD1. Germline V gene lookup returns CDR1 SGHTA and CDR2 FQGNSA. Trimming removed 4 bases from V and 4 bases from J; junction bases left unmatched: 8. CDR3 length equals 15 residues. The CDR3 protein is CASSSARGLPYGYTF. As DNA, the CDR3 is TGTGCCAGCAGCTCGGCCAGGGGGCTCCCCTATGGCTACACCTTC.

Only a few counts were recorded for this clone. The rearrangement links TRBV7-9 to TRBJ1-5; D ambiguous. The CDR3 extends over 16 amino acids. The V gene lost 4 bases and the J gene lost 0 bases, with 13 bases spanning the gap. Germline V gives CDR1 SEHNR, CDR2 FQNEAQ (reference sequence). The CDR3 DNA is TGTGCCAGCAGCTCCGGAGGAGGAGTTAGCAATCAGCCCCAGCATTTT. Amino acids: CASSSGGGVSNQPQHF.

This chain joins TRBV7-6 and TRBJ2-2; 13 bases line up with TRBD2. The CDR3 extends over 16 amino acids. From germline, CDR1 is SGHVS and CDR2 FNYEAQ. V shed 5 bases, J shed 3 bases, and the junction held 3 bases outside the gene matches. The CDR3 loop is CASSPLAGGHTGELFF. CDR3 coding DNA: TGTGCCAGCAGCCCACTAGCGGGGGGGCACACCGGGGAGCTGTTTTTT.

The chain recombines TRBV19 with TRBJ2-5, with D possibly being TRBD2 (5 bases). Germline V lookup: CDR1 LNHDA, CDR2 SQIVND (reference sequence). The CDR3 covers 14 residues. Trimming removed 6 bases at V and 10 bases at J, with 21 bases between. This chain's CDR3 is CASSQETPHSGQYF. The DNA for the CDR3 is TGTGCCAGTAGCCAAGAAACGCCCCACAGCGGCCAGTACTTC.

This clone was seen just once. The same CDR3 can be traced to other DNA sequences in this sample. This chain joins TRBV5-1 and TRBJ2-5, with 10 positions matching TRBD2. The CDR3 is made up of 16 amino acids. The trim removed 0 bases at V and 1 base at J, leaving 3 bases unmatched. The V gene's germline CDR1 is SGHRS and CDR2 YFSETQ. In DNA, the CDR3 is TGCGCCAGCAGCTTGGGACTAGCGGGCTCCCAAGAGACCCAGTACTTC. Protein: CASSLGLAGSQETQYF. The entire variable domain, with the rest obtained from reference TRBV5-1 and TRBJ2-5, is as follows: KAGVTQTPRYLIKTRGQQVTLSCSPISGHRSVSWYQQTPGQGLQFLFEYFSETQRNKGNFPGRFSGRQFSNSRSEMNVSTLELGDSALYLCASSLGLAGSQETQYFGPGTRLLVL.